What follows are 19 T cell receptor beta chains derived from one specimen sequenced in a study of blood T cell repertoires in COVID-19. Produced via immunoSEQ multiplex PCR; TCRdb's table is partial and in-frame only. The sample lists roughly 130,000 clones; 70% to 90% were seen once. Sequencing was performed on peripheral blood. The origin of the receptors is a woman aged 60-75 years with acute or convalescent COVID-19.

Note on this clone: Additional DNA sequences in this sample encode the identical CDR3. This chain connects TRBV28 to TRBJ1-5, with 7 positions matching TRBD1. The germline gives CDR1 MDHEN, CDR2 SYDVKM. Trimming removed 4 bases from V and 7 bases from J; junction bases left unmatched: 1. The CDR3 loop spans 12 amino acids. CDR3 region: CASSSRGQPQHF. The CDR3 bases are TGTGCCAGCAGTTCCAGGGGGCAGCCCCAGCATTTT.

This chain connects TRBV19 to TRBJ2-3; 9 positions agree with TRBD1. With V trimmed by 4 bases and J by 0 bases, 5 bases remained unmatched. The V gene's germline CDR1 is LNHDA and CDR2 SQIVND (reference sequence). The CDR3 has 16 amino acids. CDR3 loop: CASSNRGLTSTDTQYF. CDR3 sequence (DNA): TGTGCCAGTAGTAACAGGGGGCTTACTAGCACAGATACGCAGTATTTT. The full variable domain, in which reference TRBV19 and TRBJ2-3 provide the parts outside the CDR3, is DGGITQSPKYLFRKEGQNVTLSCEQNLNHDAMYWYRQDPGQGLRLIYYSQIVNDFQKGDIAEGYSVSREKKESFPLTVTSAQKNPTAFYLCASSNRGLTSTDTQYFGPGTRLTVL.

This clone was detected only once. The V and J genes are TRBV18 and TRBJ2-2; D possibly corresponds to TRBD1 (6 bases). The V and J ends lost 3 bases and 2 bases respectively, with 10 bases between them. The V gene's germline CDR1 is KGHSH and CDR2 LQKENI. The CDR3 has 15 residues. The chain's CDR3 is CASSPLTGNTGELFF. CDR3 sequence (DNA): TGTGCCAGCTCACCGTTGACAGGAAACACCGGGGAGCTGTTTTTT. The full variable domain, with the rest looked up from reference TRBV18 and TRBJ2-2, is NAGVMQNPRHLVRRRGQEARLRCSPMKGHSHVYWYRQLPEEGLKFMVYLQKENIIDESGMPKERFSAEFPKEGPSILRIQQVVRGDSAAYFCASSPLTGNTGELFFGEGSRLTVL.

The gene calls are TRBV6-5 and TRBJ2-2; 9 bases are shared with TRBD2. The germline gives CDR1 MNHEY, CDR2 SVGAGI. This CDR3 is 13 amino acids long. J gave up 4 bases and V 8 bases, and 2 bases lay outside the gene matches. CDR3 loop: CASRRGGTGELFF. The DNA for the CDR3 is TGTGCCAGCCGGCGGGGGGGCACCGGGGAGCTGTTTTTT.

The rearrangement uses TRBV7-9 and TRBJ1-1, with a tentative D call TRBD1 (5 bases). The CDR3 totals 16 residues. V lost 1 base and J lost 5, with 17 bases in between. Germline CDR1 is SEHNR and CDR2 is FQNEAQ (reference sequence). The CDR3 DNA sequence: TGTGCCAGCAGCTTAGGGAGTGGCCAGGGTAAGACTGAAGCTTTCTTT. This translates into CASSLGSGQGKTEAFF.

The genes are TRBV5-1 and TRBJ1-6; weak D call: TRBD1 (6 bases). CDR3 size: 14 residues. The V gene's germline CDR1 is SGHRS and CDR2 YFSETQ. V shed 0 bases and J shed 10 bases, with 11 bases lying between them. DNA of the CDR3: TGCGCCAGCAGCTTGGAACAGGGAAGCTCACCCCTCCACTTT. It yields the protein CASSLEQGSSPLHF.

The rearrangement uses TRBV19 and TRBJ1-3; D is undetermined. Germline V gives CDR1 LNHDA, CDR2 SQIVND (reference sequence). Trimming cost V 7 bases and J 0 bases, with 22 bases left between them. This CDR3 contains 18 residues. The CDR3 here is CASTLGRQQTNSGNTIYF. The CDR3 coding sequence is TGTGCCAGTACCCTCGGGAGGCAGCAGACGAACTCTGGAAACACCATATATTTT. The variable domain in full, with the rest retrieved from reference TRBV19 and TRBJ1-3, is DGGITQSPKYLFRKEGQNVTLSCEQNLNHDAMYWYRQDPGQGLRLIYYSQIVNDFQKGDIAEGYSVSREKKESFPLTVTSAQKNPTAFYLCASTLGRQQTNSGNTIYFGEGSWLTVV.

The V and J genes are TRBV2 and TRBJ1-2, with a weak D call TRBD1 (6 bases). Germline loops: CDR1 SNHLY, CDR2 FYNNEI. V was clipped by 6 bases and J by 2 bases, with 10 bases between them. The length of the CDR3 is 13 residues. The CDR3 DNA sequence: TGTGCCAGCAGGGACAGCCTAAACTATGGCTACACCTTC. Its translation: CASRDSLNYGYTF. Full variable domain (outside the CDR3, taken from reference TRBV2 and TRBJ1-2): EPEVTQTPSHQVTQMGQEVILRCVPISNHLYFYWYRQILGQKVEFLVSFYNNEISEKSEIFDDQFSVERPDGSNFTLKIRSTKLEDSAMYFCASRDSLNYGYTFGSGTRLTVV.

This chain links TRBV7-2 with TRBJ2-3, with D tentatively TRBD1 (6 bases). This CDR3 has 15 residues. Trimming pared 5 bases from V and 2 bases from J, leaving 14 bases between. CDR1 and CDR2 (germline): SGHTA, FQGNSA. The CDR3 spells CASSPTRTVTDTQYF. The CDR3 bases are TGTGCCAGCAGCCCCACTAGGACAGTCACAGATACGCAGTATTTT.

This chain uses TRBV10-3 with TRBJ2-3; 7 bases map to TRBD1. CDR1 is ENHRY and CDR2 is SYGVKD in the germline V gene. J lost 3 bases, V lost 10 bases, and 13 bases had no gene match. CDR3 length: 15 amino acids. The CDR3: CATQTGRYETDTQYF. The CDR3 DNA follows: TGTGCCACACAGACAGGGAGATACGAAACAGATACGCAGTATTTT.

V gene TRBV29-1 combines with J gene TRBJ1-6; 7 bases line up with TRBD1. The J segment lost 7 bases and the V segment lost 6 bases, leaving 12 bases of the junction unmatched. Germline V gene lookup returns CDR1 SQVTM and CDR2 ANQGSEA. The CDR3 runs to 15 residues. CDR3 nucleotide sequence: TGCAGCGTCCGTCCCGGGACAGATCGAAATTCACCCCTCCACTTT. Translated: CSVRPGTDRNSPLHF.

The CDR3: CATSTRDRVGQPQHF. The CDR3 DNA is TGTGCCACCAGCACCCGGGACAGGGTGGGTCAGCCCCAGCATTTT. V usage is TRBV15 and J usage is TRBJ1-5, with TRBD1 identical over 9 bases. V lost 4 bases to trimming and J lost 6 bases; unmatched junction nucleotides: 7. The length of the CDR3 is 15 residues. Germline CDR1 is LNHNV and CDR2 is YYDKDF (reference sequence). Drawing the rest from reference TRBV15 and TRBJ1-5, the complete variable domain is DAMVIQNPRYQVTQFGKPVTLSCSQTLNHNVMYWYQQKSSQAPKLLFHYYDKDFNNEADTPDNFQSRRPNTSFCFLDIRSPGLGDTAMYLCATSTRDRVGQPQHFGDGTRLSIL.

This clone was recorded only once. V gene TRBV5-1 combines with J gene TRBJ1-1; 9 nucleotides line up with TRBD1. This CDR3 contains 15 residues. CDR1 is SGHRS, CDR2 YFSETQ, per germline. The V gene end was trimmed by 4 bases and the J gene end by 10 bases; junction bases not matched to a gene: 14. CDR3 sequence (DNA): TGCGCCAGCAGCCTGGGACAGGGTGGCCCCGAGAGAGCTTTCTTT. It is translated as CASSLGQGGPERAFF.

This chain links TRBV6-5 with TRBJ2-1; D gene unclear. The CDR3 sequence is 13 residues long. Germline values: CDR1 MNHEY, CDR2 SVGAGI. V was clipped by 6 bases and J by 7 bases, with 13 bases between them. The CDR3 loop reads CASSTATWNEQFF. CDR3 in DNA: TGTGCCAGCAGCACAGCTACCTGGAATGAGCAGTTCTTC.

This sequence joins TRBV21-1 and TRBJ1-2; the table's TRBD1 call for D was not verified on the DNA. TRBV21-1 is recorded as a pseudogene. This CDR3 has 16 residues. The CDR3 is CASSKETDSHQDGYTF. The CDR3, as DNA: TGTGCCAGCAGCAAAGAGACAGACTCGCACCAGGATGGCTACACCTTC.

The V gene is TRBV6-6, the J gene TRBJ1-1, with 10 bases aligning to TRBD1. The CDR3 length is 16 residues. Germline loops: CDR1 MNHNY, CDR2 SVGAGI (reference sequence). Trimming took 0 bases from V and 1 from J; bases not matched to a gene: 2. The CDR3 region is CASSYSRDRGNTEAFF. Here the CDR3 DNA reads TGTGCCAGCAGTTACTCGAGGGACAGGGGGAACACTGAAGCTTTCTTT.

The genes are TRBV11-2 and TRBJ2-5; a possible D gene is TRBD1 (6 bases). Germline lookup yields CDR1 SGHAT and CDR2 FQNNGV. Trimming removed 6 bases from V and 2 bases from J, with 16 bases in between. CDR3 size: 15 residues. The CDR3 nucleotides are TGTGCCAGCAGTTCCTATCGGACAGAACAAGAGACCCAGTACTTC. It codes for CASSSYRTEQETQYF.

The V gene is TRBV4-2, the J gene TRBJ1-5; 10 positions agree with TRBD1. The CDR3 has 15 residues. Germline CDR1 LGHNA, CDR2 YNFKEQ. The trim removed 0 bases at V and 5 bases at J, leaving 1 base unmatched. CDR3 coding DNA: TGTGCCAGCAGCCAAGATGGGACAGGGGATCAGCCCCAGCATTTT. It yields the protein CASSQDGTGDQPQHF.

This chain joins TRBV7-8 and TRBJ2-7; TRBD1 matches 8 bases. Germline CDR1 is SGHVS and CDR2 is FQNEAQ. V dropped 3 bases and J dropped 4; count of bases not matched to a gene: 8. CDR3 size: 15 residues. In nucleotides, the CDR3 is TGTGCCAGCAGCTTGCGGACAGGGCTAGTTTACGAGCAGTACTTC. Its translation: CASSLRTGLVYEQYF.